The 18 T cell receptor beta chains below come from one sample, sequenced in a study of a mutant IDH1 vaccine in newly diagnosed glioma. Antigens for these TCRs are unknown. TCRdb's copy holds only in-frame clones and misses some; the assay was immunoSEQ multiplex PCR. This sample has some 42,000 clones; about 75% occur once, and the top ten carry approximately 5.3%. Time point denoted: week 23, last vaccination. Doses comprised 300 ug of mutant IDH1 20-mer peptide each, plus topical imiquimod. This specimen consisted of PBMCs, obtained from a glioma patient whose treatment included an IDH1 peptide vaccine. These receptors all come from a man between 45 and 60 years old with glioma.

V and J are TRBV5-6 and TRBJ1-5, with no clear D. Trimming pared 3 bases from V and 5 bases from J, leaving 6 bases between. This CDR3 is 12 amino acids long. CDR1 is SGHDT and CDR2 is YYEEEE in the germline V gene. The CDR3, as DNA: TGTGCCAGCAGCTCCCAGGATCAGCCCCAGCATTTT. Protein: CASSSQDQPQHF.

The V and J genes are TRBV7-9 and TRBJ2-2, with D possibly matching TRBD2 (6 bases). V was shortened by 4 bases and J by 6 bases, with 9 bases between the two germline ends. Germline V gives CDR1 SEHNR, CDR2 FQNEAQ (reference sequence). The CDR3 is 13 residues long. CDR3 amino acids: CASSWGGAGELFF. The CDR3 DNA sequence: TGTGCCAGCAGCTGGGGAGGCGCCGGGGAGCTGTTTTTT. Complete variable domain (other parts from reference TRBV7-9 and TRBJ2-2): DTGVSQNPRHKITKRGQNVTFRCDPISEHNRLYWYRQTLGQGPEFLTYFQNEAQLEKSRLLSDRFSAERPKGSFSTLEIQRTEQGDSAMYLCASSWGGAGELFFGEGSRLTVL.

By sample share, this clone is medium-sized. The CDR3 loop reads CASSVDPLGDNTEAFF. CDR3 nucleotide sequence: TGTGCCAGCAGCGTAGACCCCCTAGGGGATAACACTGAAGCTTTCTTT. This chain uses TRBV9 with TRBJ1-1, with D perhaps TRBD1 (5 bases). Trimming shortened V by 0 bases and J by 2 bases, and 14 bases separated the two germline ends. The CDR3 runs 16 residues. The germline V gene has CDR1 SGDLS and CDR2 YYNGEE.

The CDR3 region has the DNA TGTGCCAGCAGCTCTATCGGGCTGACCTACGAGCAGTACTTC. This encodes CASSSIGLTYEQYF. The chain has TRBV5-6 and TRBJ2-7; D unresolved. The V gene lost 3 bases and the J gene lost 2 bases, with 12 bases spanning the gap. Germline V gene data show CDR1 as SGHDT and CDR2 as YYEEEE. The CDR3 is made up of 14 amino acids.

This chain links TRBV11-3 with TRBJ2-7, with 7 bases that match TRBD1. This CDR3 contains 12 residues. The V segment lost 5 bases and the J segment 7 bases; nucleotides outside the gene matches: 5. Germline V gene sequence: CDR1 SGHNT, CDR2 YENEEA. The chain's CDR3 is CASSNRQGEQYF. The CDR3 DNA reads TGTGCCAGCAGCAATCGACAGGGAGAGCAGTACTTC.

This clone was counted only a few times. CDR3 protein: CASSESGSRQFF. For the CDR3, the DNA is TGTGCCAGCAGTGAATCGGGCTCAAGGCAGTTCTTC. The rearrangement uses TRBV25-1 and TRBJ2-1; D unclear. Germline CDR1 MGHDK, CDR2 SYGVNS. The V gene lost 1 base and the J gene lost 12 bases, with 10 bases spanning the gap. CDR3 size: 12 residues.

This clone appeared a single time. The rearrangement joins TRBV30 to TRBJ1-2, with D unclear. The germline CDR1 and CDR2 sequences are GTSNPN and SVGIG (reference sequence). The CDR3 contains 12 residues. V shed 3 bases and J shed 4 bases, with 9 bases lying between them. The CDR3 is CAWRPRAYGYTF. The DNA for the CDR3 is TGTGCCTGGAGGCCGAGGGCCTATGGCTACACCTTC. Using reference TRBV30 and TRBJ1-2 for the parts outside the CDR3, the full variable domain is SQTIHQWPATLVQPVGSPLSLECTVEGTSNPNLYWYRQAAGRGLQLLFYSVGIGQISSEVPQNLSASRPQDRQFILSSKKLLLSDSGFYLCAWRPRAYGYTFGSGTRLTVV.

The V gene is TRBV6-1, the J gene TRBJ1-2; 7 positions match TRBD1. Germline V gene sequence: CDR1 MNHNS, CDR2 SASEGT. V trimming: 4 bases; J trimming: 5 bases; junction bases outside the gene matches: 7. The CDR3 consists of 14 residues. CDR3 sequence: CASSATPQGYGYTF. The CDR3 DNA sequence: TGTGCCAGCAGTGCCACCCCACAGGGGTATGGCTACACCTTC.

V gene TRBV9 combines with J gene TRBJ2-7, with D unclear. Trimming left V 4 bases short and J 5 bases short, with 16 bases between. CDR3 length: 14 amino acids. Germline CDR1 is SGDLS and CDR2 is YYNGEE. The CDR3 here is CASSSTTRWDEQYF. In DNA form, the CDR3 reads TGTGCCAGCAGCTCTACGACAAGGTGGGACGAGCAGTACTTC.

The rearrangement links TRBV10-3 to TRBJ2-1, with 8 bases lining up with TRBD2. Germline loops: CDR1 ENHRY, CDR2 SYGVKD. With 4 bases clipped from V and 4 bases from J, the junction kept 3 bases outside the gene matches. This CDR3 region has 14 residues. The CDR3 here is CAISGSGGYNEQFF. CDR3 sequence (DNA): TGTGCCATCAGTGGGTCGGGGGGGTACAATGAGCAGTTCTTC.

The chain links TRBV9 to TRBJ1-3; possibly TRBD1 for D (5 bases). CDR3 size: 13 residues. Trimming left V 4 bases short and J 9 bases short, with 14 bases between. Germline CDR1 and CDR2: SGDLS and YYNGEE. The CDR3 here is CASSPETGPTIYF. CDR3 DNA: TGTGCCAGCAGCCCCGAGACGGGACCCACCATATATTTT.

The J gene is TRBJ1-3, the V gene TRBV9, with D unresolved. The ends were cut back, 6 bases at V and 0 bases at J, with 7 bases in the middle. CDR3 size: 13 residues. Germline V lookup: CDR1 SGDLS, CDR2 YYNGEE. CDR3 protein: CASTDTSGNTIYF. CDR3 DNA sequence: TGTGCCAGCACCGACACCTCTGGAAACACCATATATTTT.

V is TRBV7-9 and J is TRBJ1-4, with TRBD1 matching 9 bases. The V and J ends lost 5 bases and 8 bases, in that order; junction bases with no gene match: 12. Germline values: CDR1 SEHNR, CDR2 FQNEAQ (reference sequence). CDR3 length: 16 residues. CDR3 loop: CASSPSQGATMEKLFF. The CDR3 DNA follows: TGTGCCAGCAGCCCTTCACAGGGGGCGACGATGGAAAAACTGTTTTTT. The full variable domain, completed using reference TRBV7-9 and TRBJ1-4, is DTGVSQNPRHKITKRGQNVTFRCDPISEHNRLYWYRQTLGQGPEFLTYFQNEAQLEKSRLLSDRFSAERPKGSFSTLEIQRTEQGDSAMYLCASSPSQGATMEKLFFGSGTQLSVL.

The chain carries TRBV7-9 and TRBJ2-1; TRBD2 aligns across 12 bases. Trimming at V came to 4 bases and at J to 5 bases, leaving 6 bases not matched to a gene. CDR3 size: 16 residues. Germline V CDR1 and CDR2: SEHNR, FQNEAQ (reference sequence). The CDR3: CASSSTSGGTHNEQFF. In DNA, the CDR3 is TGTGCCAGCAGCTCCACTAGCGGGGGGACCCACAATGAGCAGTTCTTC. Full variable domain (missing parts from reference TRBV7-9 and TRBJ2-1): DTGVSQNPRHKITKRGQNVTFRCDPISEHNRLYWYRQTLGQGPEFLTYFQNEAQLEKSRLLSDRFSAERPKGSFSTLEIQRTEQGDSAMYLCASSSTSGGTHNEQFFGPGTRLTVL.

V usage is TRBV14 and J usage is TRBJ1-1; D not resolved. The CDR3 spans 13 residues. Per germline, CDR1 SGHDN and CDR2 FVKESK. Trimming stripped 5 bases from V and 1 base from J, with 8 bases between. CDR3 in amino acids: CASSADQNTEAFF. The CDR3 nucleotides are TGTGCCAGCAGCGCGGACCAGAACACTGAAGCTTTCTTT.

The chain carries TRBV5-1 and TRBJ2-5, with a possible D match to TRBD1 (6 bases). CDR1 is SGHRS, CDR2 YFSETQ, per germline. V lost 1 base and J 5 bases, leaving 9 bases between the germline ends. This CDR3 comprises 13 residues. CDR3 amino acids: CASSLMGAETQYF. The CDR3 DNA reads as TGCGCCAGCAGCTTGATGGGGGCGGAGACCCAGTACTTC.

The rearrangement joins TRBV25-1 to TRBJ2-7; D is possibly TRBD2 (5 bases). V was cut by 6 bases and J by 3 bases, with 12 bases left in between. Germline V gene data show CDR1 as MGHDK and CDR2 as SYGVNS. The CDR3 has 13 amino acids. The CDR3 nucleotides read TGTGCCAGCAGGGTCCCCGGGGTCTACGAGCAGTACTTC. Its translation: CASRVPGVYEQYF.

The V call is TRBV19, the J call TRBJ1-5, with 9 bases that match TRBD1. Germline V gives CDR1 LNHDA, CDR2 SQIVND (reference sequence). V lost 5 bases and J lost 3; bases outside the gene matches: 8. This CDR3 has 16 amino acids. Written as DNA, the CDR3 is TGTGCCAGTAGTCCGGGGACAGGGAGATACAATCAGCCCCAGCATTTT. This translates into CASSPGTGRYNQPQHF.